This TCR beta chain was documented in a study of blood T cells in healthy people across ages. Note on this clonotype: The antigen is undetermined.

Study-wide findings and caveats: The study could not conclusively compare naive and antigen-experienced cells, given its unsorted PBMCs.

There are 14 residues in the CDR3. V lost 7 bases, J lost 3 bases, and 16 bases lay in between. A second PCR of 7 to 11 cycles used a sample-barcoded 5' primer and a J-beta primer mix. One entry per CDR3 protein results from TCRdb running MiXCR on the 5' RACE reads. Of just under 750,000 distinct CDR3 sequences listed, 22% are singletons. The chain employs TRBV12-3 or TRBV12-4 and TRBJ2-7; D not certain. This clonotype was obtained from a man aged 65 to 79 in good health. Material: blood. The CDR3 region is CASTTGPSGYEQYF. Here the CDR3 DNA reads TGTGCCAGCACCACCGGGCCCTCGGGCTACGAGCAGTACTTC.